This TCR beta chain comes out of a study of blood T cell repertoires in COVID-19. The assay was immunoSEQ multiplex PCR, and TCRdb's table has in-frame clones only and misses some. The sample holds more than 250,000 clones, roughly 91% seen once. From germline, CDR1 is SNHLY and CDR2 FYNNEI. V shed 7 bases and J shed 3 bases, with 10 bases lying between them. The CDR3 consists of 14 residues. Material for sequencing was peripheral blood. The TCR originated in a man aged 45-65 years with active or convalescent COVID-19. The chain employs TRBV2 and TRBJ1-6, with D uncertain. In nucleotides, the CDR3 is TGTGCCAGCAAGCTCTCGGGCTATAATTCACCCCTCCACTTT. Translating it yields CASKLSGYNSPLHF.